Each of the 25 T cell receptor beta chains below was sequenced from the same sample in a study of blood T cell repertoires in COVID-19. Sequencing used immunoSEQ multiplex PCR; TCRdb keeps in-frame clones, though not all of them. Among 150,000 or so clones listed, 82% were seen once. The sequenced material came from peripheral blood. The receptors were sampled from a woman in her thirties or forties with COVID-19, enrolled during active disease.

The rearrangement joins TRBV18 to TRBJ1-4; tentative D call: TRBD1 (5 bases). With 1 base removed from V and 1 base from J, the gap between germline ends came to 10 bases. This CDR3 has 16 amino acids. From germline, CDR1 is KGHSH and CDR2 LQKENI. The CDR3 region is CASSPHYGGTNEKLFF. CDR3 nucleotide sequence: TGTGCCAGCTCACCACATTACGGGGGAACTAATGAAAAACTGTTTTTT.

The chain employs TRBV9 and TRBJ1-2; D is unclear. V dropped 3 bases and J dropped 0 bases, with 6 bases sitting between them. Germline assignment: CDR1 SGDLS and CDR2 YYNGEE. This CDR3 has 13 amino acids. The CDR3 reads CASSGGTNYGYTF. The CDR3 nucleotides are TGTGCCAGCAGCGGAGGGACTAACTATGGCTACACCTTC.

In DNA form, the CDR3 reads TGTGCCAGCAGCTTAGCGGGTAGTCGGGATGAAGCTTTCTTT. Its protein is CASSLAGSRDEAFF. The chain recombines TRBV7-9 with TRBJ1-1; D is unresolved. The CDR3 runs 14 residues. Germline CDR1 is SEHNR and CDR2 is FQNEAQ (reference sequence). V was cut by 0 bases and J by 7 bases, with 12 bases left in between.

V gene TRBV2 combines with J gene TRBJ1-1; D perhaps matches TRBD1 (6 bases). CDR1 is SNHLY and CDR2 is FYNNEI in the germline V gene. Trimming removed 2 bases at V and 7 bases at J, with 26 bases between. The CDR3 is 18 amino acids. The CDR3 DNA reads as TGTGCCAGCAGTGAATATCCGTCGTGGGGGGGCGAAATGAGTGAAGCTTTCTTT. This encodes CASSEYPSWGGEMSEAFF.

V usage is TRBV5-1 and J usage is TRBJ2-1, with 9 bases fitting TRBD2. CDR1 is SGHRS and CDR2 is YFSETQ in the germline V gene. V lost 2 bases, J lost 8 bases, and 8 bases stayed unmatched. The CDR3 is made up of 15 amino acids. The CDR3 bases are TGCGCCAGCAGCTTCCCCGGGACTAGCCCTTATGAGCAGTTCTTC. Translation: CASSFPGTSPYEQFF.

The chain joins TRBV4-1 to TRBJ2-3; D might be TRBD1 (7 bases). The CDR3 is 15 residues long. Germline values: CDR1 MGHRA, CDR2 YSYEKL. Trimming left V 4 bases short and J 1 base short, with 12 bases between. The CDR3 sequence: CASSLEGAGTDTQYF. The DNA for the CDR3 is TGCGCCAGCAGCCTGGAGGGGGCCGGCACAGATACGCAGTATTTT.

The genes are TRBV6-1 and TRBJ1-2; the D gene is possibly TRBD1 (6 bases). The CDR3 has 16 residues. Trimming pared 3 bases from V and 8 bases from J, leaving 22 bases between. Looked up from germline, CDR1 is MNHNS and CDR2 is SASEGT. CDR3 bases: TGTGCCAGCAGTGACCCGTGGGACATCCCAAAGGGCGGCTACACCTTC. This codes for CASSDPWDIPKGGYTF.

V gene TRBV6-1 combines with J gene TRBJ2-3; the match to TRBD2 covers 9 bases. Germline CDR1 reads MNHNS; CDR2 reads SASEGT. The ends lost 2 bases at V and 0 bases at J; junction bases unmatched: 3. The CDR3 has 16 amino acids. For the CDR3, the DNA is TGTGCCAGCAGTGAACGGCTAGCGGGGAGCACAGATACGCAGTATTTT. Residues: CASSERLAGSTDTQYF.

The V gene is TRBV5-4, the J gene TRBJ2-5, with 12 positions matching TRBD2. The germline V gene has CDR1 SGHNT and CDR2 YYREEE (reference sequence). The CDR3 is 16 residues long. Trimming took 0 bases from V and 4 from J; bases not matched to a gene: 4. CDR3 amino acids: CASSLASGRAVETQYF. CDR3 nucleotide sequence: TGTGCCAGCAGCTTGGCTAGCGGGAGGGCCGTAGAGACCCAGTACTTC. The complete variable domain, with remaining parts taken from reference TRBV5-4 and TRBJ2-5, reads ETGVTQSPTHLIKTRGQQVTLRCSSQSGHNTVSWYQQALGQGPQFIFQYYREEENGRGNFPPRFSGLQFPNYSSELNVNALELDDSALYLCASSLASGRAVETQYFGPGTRLLVL.

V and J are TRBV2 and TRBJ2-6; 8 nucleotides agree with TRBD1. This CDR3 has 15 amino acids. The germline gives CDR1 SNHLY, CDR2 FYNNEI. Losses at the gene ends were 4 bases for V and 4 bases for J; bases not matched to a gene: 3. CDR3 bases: TGTGCCAGCAGTGGGACAGGGAACGGGGCCAACGTCCTGACTTTC. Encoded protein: CASSGTGNGANVLTF.

The CDR3 bases are TGTGCCAGTTCCCTCGGGAGTTCAACTAATGAAAAACTGTTTTTT. It yields the protein CASSLGSSTNEKLFF. The rearrangement joins TRBV9 to TRBJ1-4, with D hard to call. The CDR3 is 15 amino acids. Germline CDR1 is SGDLS and CDR2 is YYNGEE. The ends were cut back, 8 bases at V and 0 bases at J, with 14 bases in the middle.

This chain's CDR3 is CASSYSIRGTEAFF. Here the CDR3 DNA reads TGTGCCAGCAGTTACTCGATACGGGGAACTGAAGCTTTCTTT. The V call is TRBV6-5, the J call TRBJ1-1, with D hard to call. The CDR3 sequence is 14 residues long. The V end was cut by 0 bases, the J end by 5 bases, with 10 bases between. Germline V gene data show CDR1 as MNHEY and CDR2 as SVGAGI.

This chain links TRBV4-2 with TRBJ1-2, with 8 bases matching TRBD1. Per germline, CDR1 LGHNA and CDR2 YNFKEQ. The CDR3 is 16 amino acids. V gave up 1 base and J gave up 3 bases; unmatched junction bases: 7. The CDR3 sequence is CASSQVDRARDYGYTF. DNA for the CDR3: TGTGCCAGCAGCCAAGTGGACAGGGCGAGGGACTATGGCTACACCTTC.

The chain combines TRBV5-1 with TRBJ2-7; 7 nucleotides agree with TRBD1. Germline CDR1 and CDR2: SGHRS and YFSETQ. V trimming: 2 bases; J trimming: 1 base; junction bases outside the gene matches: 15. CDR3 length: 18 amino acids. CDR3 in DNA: TGCGCCAGCAGCTTTAAAGACAGGGTATTGGAGTTGTCCTACGAGCAGTACTTC. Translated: CASSFKDRVLELSYEQYF. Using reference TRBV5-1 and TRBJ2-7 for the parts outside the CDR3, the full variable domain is KAGVTQTPRYLIKTRGQQVTLSCSPISGHRSVSWYQQTPGQGLQFLFEYFSETQRNKGNFPGRFSGRQFSNSRSEMNVSTLELGDSALYLCASSFKDRVLELSYEQYFGPGTRLTVT.

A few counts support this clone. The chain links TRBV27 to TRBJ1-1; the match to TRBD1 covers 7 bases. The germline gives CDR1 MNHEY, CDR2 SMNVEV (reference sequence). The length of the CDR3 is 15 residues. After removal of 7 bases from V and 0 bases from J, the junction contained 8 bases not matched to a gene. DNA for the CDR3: TGTGCCAGCATGCGGCCGACAGGGATGAACACTGAAGCTTTCTTT. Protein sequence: CASMRPTGMNTEAFF.

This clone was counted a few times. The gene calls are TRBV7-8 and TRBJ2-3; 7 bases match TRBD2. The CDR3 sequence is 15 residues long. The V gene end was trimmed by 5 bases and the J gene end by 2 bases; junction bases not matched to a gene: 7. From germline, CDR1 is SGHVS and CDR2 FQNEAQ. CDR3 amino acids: CASSIVLAATDTQYF. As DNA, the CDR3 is TGTGCCAGCAGCATAGTGCTAGCGGCCACAGATACGCAGTATTTT.

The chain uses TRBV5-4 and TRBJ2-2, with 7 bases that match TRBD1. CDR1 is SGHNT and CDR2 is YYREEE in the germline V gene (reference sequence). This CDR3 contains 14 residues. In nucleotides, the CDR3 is TGTGCGAAGAACACCCTAGGACAGGCCGGGGAGCTGTTTTTT. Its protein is CAKNTLGQAGELFF.

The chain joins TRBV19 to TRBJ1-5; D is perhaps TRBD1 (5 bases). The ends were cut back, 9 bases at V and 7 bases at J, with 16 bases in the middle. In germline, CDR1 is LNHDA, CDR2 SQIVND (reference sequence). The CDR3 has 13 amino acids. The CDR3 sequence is CASRKGLGQPQHF. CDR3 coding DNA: TGTGCCAGCCGTAAGGGACTTGGCCAGCCCCAGCATTTT.

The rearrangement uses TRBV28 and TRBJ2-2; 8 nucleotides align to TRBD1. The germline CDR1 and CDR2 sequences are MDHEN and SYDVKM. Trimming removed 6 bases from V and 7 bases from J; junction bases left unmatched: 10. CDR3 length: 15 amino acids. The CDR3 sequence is CASSRRQGALGELFF. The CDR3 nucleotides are TGTGCCAGCAGCAGACGGCAGGGGGCCCTCGGGGAGCTGTTTTTT.

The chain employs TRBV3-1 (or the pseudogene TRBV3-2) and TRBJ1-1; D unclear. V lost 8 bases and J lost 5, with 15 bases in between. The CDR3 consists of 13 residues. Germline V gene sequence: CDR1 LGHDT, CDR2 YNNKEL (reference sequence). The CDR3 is CASSRSSGTEAFF. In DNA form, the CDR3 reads TGTGCCAGCTCCCGTTCTAGCGGGACTGAAGCTTTCTTT.

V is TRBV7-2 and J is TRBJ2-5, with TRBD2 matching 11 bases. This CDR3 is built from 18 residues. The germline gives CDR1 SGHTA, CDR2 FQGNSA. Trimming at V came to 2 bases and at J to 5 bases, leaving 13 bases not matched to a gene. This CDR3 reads CASSLRFSGGALVETQYF. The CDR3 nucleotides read TGTGCCAGCAGCTTACGTTTTAGCGGGGGGGCCTTGGTCGAGACCCAGTACTTC.

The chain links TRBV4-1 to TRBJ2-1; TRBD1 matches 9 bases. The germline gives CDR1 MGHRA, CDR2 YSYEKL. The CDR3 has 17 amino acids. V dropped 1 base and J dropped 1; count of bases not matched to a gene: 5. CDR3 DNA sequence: TGCGCCAGCAGCCAAGCGGGACAGGGTAGTTCCTACAATGAGCAGTTCTTC. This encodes CASSQAGQGSSYNEQFF.

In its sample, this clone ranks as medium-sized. This CDR3 is CASSQDRTGPSPLHF. In DNA form, the CDR3 reads TGCGCCAGCAGCCAAGATCGGACAGGGCCCTCACCCCTCCACTTT. The chain recombines TRBV4-1 with TRBJ1-6; 8 bases align to TRBD1. The CDR3 consists of 15 residues. Unmatched junction bases numbered 5, after V lost 0 bases and J lost 10 bases. The germline CDR1 and CDR2 sequences are MGHRA and YSYEKL.

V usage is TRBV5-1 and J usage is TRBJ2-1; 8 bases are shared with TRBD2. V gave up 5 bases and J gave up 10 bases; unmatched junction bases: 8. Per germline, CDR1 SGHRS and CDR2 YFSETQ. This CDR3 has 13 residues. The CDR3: CASRLGLAGEQFF. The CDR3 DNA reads TGCGCCAGCAGGTTAGGGCTAGCGGGCGAGCAGTTCTTC.

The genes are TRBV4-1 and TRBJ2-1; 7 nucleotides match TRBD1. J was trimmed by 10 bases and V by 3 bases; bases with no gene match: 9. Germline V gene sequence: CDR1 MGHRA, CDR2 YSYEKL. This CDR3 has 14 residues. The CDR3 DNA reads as TGCGCCAGCAGCCACTTAGGGGACAGAAGGGAGCAGTTCTTC. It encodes CASSHLGDRREQFF.